The 28 T cell receptor beta chains below were found in one sample sequenced in a study of beta chain features in type 1 diabetes. The isolated RNA, all of it, was reverse transcribed, so expressed TCRB transcripts were what got sequenced. TCRdb keeps only in-frame clones here, not all; method: immunoSEQ multiplex PCR. The sample holds around 240,000 clones, about 9.3% seen once. Sequenced: naive CD4+ T cells from blood. The source of these receptors is a woman younger than 35 in good health.

This clone was seen many times. The chain uses TRBV18 and TRBJ2-7, with 7 bases that match TRBD1. Germline CDR1 KGHSH, CDR2 LQKENI. The CDR3 extends over 16 amino acids. The V segment lost 4 bases and the J segment 3 bases; nucleotides outside the gene matches: 12. The CDR3 reads CASSLRQGGPGYEQYF. DNA for the CDR3: TGTGCCAGCTCACTCCGACAGGGTGGACCCGGCTACGAGCAGTACTTC.

This clone has only a few counts. V and J are TRBV9 and TRBJ2-1, with D possibly matching TRBD2 (5 bases). V was cut by 6 bases and J by 0 bases, with 19 bases left in between. The CDR3 runs to 17 residues. Germline V gene lookup returns CDR1 SGDLS and CDR2 YYNGEE. Written as DNA, the CDR3 is TGTGCCAGCAACACAGATGGGAGTACAAGCTCCTACAATGAGCAGTTCTTC. Its protein product is CASNTDGSTSSYNEQFF.

The rearrangement links TRBV6-4 to TRBJ2-1; 12 nucleotides align to TRBD2. CDR3 length equals 15 residues. The J segment lost 4 bases and the V segment lost 6 bases, leaving 4 bases of the junction unmatched. CDR1 is MRHNA, CDR2 SNTAGT, per germline. CDR3 DNA sequence: TGTGCCAGCAGAGTCCTAGCGGGAGGGTACAATGAGCAGTTCTTC. This encodes CASRVLAGGYNEQFF.

This clone came up a few times. The chain has TRBV2 and TRBJ1-6, with a weak D call TRBD1 (6 bases). CDR3 length equals 13 residues. Germline V gives CDR1 SNHLY, CDR2 FYNNEI. V was clipped by 4 bases and J by 8 bases, with 9 bases between them. The CDR3 region has the DNA TGTGCCAGCAGTGGGGAGGGGGATTCACCCCTCCACTTT. It yields the protein CASSGEGDSPLHF.

This clone was seen only a few times. The chain combines TRBV30 with TRBJ2-1; 8 nucleotides agree with TRBD2. This CDR3 is 14 amino acids long. Trimming at V came to 1 base and at J to 8 bases, leaving 7 bases not matched to a gene. Looked up from germline, CDR1 is GTSNPN and CDR2 is SVGIG (reference sequence). CDR3 nucleotides: TGTGCCTGGAGTGCAGGACTAGCAGTGGATGAGCAGTTCTTC. Amino acids: CAWSAGLAVDEQFF. Combining the CDR3 with reference TRBV30 and TRBJ2-1 gives the whole variable domain SQTIHQWPATLVQPVGSPLSLECTVEGTSNPNLYWYRQAAGRGLQLLFYSVGIGQISSEVPQNLSASRPQDRQFILSSKKLLLSDSGFYLCAWSAGLAVDEQFFGPGTRLTVL.

There are a few counts of this clone. The rearrangement uses TRBV5-1 and TRBJ2-7; possibly TRBD1 for D (6 bases). CDR1 and CDR2 from the germline V gene are SGHRS and YFSETQ. The CDR3 extends over 14 amino acids. V was cut by 3 bases and J by 5 bases, with 15 bases left in between. In nucleotides, the CDR3 is TGCGCCAGCAGCTCCAAAACAGGGATCCACGAGCAGTACTTC. This translates into CASSSKTGIHEQYF.

This rearrangement joins TRBV6-1 to TRBJ1-1, with TRBD1 identical over 8 bases. The V segment lost 6 bases and the J segment 2 bases; nucleotides outside the gene matches: 8. There are 15 residues in the CDR3. The germline CDR1 and CDR2 sequences are MNHNS and SASEGT. CDR3 in amino acids: CASRSKQGENTEAFF. CDR3 DNA: TGTGCCAGCAGGTCAAAACAGGGGGAAAACACTGAAGCTTTCTTT.

The chain recombines TRBV4-1 with TRBJ2-2; 9 nucleotides align to TRBD1. This CDR3 is built from 17 residues. Germline V gene sequence: CDR1 MGHRA, CDR2 YSYEKL. The V and J ends lost 0 bases and 4 bases, in that order; junction bases with no gene match: 6. CDR3 in amino acids: CASSQDPGTGLTGELFF. CDR3 nucleotide sequence: TGCGCCAGCAGCCAAGATCCCGGGACAGGGCTCACCGGGGAGCTGTTTTTT.

The chain couples TRBV29-1 to TRBJ2-7; 10 bases are a match to TRBD2. Germline V gene data show CDR1 as SQVTM and CDR2 as ANQGSEA. V lost 4 bases to trimming and J lost 3 bases; unmatched junction nucleotides: 6. The CDR3 spans 14 residues. In DNA form, the CDR3 reads TGCAGCGTTGGCCTAGCGGGAGTGGGCTACGAGCAGTACTTC. As protein: CSVGLAGVGYEQYF.

This chain connects TRBV18 to TRBJ2-7; the D gene is possibly TRBD2 (5 bases). The ends were cut back, 1 base at V and 2 bases at J, with 9 bases in the middle. CDR1 KGHSH and CDR2 LQKENI come from the germline V gene. The CDR3 consists of 14 residues. CDR3 DNA: TGTGCCAGCTCACCACAGACGGGAACCTACGAGCAGTACTTC. Translated, it gives CASSPQTGTYEQYF.

The rearrangement uses TRBV29-1 and TRBJ1-2; D gene unclear. The CDR3 is 11 residues long. The V gene lost 2 bases and the J gene lost 2 bases, with 3 bases spanning the gap. CDR1 is SQVTM, CDR2 ANQGSEA, per germline. The CDR3 sequence: CSVEQNYGYTF. For the CDR3, the DNA is TGCAGCGTTGAACAAAACTATGGCTACACCTTC.

This clone was observed a few times. The rearrangement links TRBV5-6 to TRBJ1-2; 8 bases fit TRBD1. The CDR3 runs 17 residues. Germline V lookup: CDR1 SGHDT, CDR2 YYEEEE. Trimming cost V 1 base and J 0 bases; bases outside gene matches: 8. The CDR3 bases are TGTGCCAGCAGCTTGAACCGGGACAGGAGAGCTAACTATGGCTACACCTTC. Translation: CASSLNRDRRANYGYTF.

Here the CDR3 DNA reads TGTGCCTGGAGTAGCCCCGCCCTACAGGCGCAGTATTTT. Translating it yields CAWSSPALQAQYF. V usage is TRBV30 and J usage is TRBJ2-3; D perhaps matches TRBD1 (5 bases). V shed 2 bases and J shed 10 bases, with 16 bases lying between them. CDR3 length: 13 amino acids. Germline CDR1 and CDR2: GTSNPN and SVGIG (reference sequence).

This clone came up a few times. The chain is built from TRBV18 and TRBJ2-7, with TRBD2 matching 7 bases. CDR1 and CDR2 (germline): KGHSH, LQKENI. The V and J ends lost 3 bases and 3 bases, in that order; junction bases with no gene match: 5. The CDR3 runs to 14 residues. In DNA, the CDR3 is TGTGCCAGCTCACCGGGCGGGGGACGCTACGAGCAGTACTTC. This translates into CASSPGGGRYEQYF.

This chain joins TRBV2 and TRBJ2-1; 10 bases line up with TRBD1. J gave up 5 bases and V 6 bases, and 7 bases lay outside the gene matches. Germline CDR1 SNHLY, CDR2 FYNNEI. There are 15 residues in the CDR3. CDR3 sequence: CASRADRGQHNEQFF. The CDR3 DNA reads TGTGCCAGCAGGGCTGACAGGGGGCAACACAATGAGCAGTTCTTC.

This chain connects TRBV9 to TRBJ1-1; 7 bases are shared with TRBD1. The CDR3 covers 14 residues. V trimming: 4 bases; J trimming: 2 bases; junction bases outside the gene matches: 5. Germline lookup yields CDR1 SGDLS and CDR2 YYNGEE. The CDR3 DNA sequence: TGTGCCAGCAGCTTGCAGGGGGTCAACACTGAAGCTTTCTTT. Translation gives CASSLQGVNTEAFF.

This clone has just a few counts. The chain couples TRBV25-1 to TRBJ1-1, with TRBD1 as a possible D gene (6 bases). The germline V and J ends were trimmed by 1 base and 5 bases, with 17 bases remaining between them. This CDR3 has 16 residues. CDR1 is MGHDK and CDR2 is SYGVNS in the germline V gene. The CDR3 reads CASSEFKGGGETEAFF. CDR3 bases: TGTGCCAGCAGTGAATTCAAAGGGGGGGGTGAGACTGAAGCTTTCTTT.

The chain employs TRBV2 and TRBJ2-7; 9 nucleotides line up with TRBD2. V shed 1 base, J shed 3 bases, and the junction held 4 bases outside the gene matches. Germline V gene lookup returns CDR1 SNHLY and CDR2 FYNNEI. The CDR3 spans 15 residues. As DNA, the CDR3 is TGTGCCAGCAGTGAAGGGGCGGGGGGGCTCTACGAGCAGTACTTC. Translating it yields CASSEGAGGLYEQYF.

This clone came up a few times. This rearrangement joins TRBV5-4 to TRBJ2-1, with D perhaps matching TRBD2 (5 bases). The V and J ends lost 2 bases and 0 bases respectively, with 9 bases between them. The CDR3 contains 15 residues. Germline V lookup: CDR1 SGHNT, CDR2 YYREEE (reference sequence). The CDR3 loop is CASSLPGSSYNEQFF. CDR3 DNA: TGTGCCAGCAGCTTACCGGGGAGCTCCTACAATGAGCAGTTCTTC.

This clone has a handful of counts. V usage is TRBV5-6 and J usage is TRBJ1-5; D gene unclear. From germline, CDR1 is SGHDT and CDR2 YYEEEE. CDR3 length equals 13 residues. V lost 4 bases and J 2 bases, leaving 7 bases between the germline ends. CDR3: CASSNTGNQPQHF. DNA for the CDR3: TGTGCCAGCAGCAATACGGGCAATCAGCCCCAGCATTTT.

This clone was counted between two and nine times. The chain joins TRBV30 to TRBJ1-1; a possible D gene is TRBD1 (5 bases). The V gene lost 3 bases and the J gene lost 3 bases, with 5 bases spanning the gap. The germline gives CDR1 GTSNPN, CDR2 SVGIG (reference sequence). The CDR3 runs 11 residues. CDR3: CAWRGDTEAFF. In DNA, the CDR3 is TGTGCCTGGAGAGGGGACACTGAAGCTTTCTTT.

This clone appeared many times. V and J are TRBV28 and TRBJ1-6; D perhaps matches TRBD1 (5 bases). V was trimmed by 6 bases and J by 14 bases, leaving 17 bases between them. The CDR3 contains 13 residues. The germline V gene encodes CDR1 MDHEN and CDR2 SYDVKM. CDR3 residues: CASSHRQKKALHF. CDR3 nucleotides: TGTGCCAGCAGCCACAGACAGAAAAAGGCCCTCCACTTT.

The J gene is TRBJ2-3, the V gene TRBV29-1; TRBD2 agrees at 16 bases. Germline V gives CDR1 SQVTM, CDR2 ANQGSEA. CDR3 size: 18 residues. V was pared by 5 bases and J by 1 base, with 9 bases of the junction left unmatched. The CDR3 DNA reads TGCAGCGTTAGGCCGGGACTAGCGGGAGGGCTCGGCACAGATACGCAGTATTTT. This codes for CSVRPGLAGGLGTDTQYF.

The chain has TRBV30 and TRBJ1-1; no firm D call. The CDR3 consists of 14 residues. V was clipped by 0 bases and J by 5 bases, with 13 bases between them. Germline loops: CDR1 GTSNPN, CDR2 SVGIG (reference sequence). CDR3 residues: CAWSVEVAVTEAFF. CDR3 DNA sequence: TGTGCCTGGAGTGTGGAAGTGGCGGTAACTGAAGCTTTCTTT.

The table lists this clone with a few counts. The chain recombines TRBV11-2 with TRBJ2-5; D might be TRBD1 (6 bases). V was cut by 5 bases and J by 4 bases, with 11 bases left in between. The CDR3 is made up of 13 amino acids. Germline CDR1 reads SGHAT; CDR2 reads FQNNGV. The CDR3 coding sequence is TGTGCCAGCAGCGTGTTAGGGGGAGAGACCCAGTACTTC. Translated, it gives CASSVLGGETQYF.

A few counts support this clone. The genes are TRBV30 and TRBJ2-7; D is possibly TRBD2 (5 bases). Germline V lookup: CDR1 GTSNPN, CDR2 SVGIG (reference sequence). The CDR3 consists of 15 residues. Trimming took off 0 bases at V and 2 bases at J, with 14 bases between the two ends. The CDR3 sequence is CAWSVGVGGAYEQYF. CDR3 nucleotide sequence: TGTGCCTGGAGTGTAGGCGTAGGAGGCGCCTACGAGCAGTACTTC.

This chain uses TRBV29-1 with TRBJ2-1; TRBD2 agrees at 12 bases. Germline V gene data show CDR1 as SQVTM and CDR2 as ANQGSEA. The CDR3 is 14 amino acids. Trimming removed 5 bases from V and 8 bases from J; junction bases left unmatched: 7. The CDR3 region has the DNA TGCAGCGTTCTGCTAGCGGGAGGGGTTCATGAGCAGTTCTTC. Translating gives CSVLLAGGVHEQFF.

The gene calls are TRBV5-6 and TRBJ2-7; D not certain. Germline V lookup: CDR1 SGHDT, CDR2 YYEEEE. The CDR3 has 12 residues. Trimming left V 2 bases short and J 9 bases short, with 12 bases between. In nucleotides, the CDR3 is TGTGCCAGCAGCTTTGCCCTTTCGGGGCAGTACTTC. Protein: CASSFALSGQYF.